This TCR beta chain was retrieved from a study of CD8 T cells in Susac syndrome. RNA amounts of roughly 0.5 to 1 ug underwent reverse transcription with random hexamers. The amplification used immunoSEQ multiplex PCR on TCR beta CDR3; it spanned 54 Vbeta and 13 Jbeta. TCRdb redid the calling of the immunoSEQ multiplex PCR reads with MiXCR, one entry per CDR3 protein. The sample yields 150,000 to 200,000 distinct CDR3 sequences, almost 96% seen once. V was clipped by 3 bases and J by 6 bases, with 11 bases between them. The V gene's germline CDR1 is DFQATT and CDR2 SNEGSKA (reference sequence). The CDR3 spans 12 residues. Sequencing of TCR beta drew on CD8+ and CD4+ T cells from blood. Bulk CD8+ and CD4+ cells came from magnetic negative isolation; CD8+ TEMRA by FACS.

The sample consisted of CD4+ T cells from PBMCs. This chain uses TRBV20-1 with TRBJ1-2, with D uncertain. This receptor was taken from a human donor with multiple sclerosis. CDR3 sequence reads: CSARSGWDGYTF. The CDR3 nucleotides are TGCAGTGCTAGGTCGGGGTGGGATGGCTACACCTTC.